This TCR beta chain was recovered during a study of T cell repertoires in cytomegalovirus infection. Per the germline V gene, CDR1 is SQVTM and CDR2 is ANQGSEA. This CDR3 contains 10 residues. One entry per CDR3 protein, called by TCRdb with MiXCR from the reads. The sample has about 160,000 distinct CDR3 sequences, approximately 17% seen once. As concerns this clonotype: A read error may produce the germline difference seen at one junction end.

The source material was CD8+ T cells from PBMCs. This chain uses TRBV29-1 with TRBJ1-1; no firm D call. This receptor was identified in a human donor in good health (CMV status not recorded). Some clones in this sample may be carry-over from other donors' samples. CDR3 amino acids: CSVEGTEAFF. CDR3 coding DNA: TGCAGCGTGGAAGGGACTGAAGCTTTCTTT.